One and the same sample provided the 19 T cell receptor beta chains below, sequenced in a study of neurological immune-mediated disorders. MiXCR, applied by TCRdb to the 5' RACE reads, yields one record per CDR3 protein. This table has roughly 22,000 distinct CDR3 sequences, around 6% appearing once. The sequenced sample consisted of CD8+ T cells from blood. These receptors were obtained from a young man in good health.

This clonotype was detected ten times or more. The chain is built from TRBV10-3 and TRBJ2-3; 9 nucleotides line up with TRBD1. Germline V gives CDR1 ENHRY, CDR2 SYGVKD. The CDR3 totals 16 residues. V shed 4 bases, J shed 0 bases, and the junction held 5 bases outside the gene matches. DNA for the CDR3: TGTGCCATCAGTGGGTGGGACAGGGATAGCACAGATACGCAGTATTTT. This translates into CAISGWDRDSTDTQYF.

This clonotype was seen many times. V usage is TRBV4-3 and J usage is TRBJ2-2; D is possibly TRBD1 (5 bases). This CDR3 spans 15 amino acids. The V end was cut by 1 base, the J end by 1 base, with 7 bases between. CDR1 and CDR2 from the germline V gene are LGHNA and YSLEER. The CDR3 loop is CASSQGRENTGELFF. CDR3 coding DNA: TGCGCCAGCAGCCAAGGCAGGGAGAACACCGGGGAGCTGTTTTTT.

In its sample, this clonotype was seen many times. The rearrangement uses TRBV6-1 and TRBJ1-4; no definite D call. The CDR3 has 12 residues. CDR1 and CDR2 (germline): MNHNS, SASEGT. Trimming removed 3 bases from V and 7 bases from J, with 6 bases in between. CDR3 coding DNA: TGTGCCAGCAGTGAGGTCGTTGAAAAACTGTTTTTT. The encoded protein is CASSEVVEKLFF.

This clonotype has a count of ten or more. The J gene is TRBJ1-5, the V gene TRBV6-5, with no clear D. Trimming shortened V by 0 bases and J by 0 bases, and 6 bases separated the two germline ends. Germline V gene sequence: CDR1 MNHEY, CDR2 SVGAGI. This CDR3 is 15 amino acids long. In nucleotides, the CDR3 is TGTGCCAGCAGTTACTCGCACGATAGCAATCAGCCCCAGCATTTT. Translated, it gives CASSYSHDSNQPQHF.

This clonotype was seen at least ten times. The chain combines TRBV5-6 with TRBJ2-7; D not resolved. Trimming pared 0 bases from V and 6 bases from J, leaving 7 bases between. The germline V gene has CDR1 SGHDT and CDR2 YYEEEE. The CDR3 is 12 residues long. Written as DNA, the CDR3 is TGTGCCAGCAGCTTGGCCGTCGGCGAGCAGTACTTC. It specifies CASSLAVGEQYF.

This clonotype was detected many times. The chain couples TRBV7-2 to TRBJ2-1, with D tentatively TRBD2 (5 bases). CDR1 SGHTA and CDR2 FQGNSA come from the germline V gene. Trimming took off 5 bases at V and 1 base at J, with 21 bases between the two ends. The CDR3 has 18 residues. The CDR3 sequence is CASSQIGGSEVSYNEQFF. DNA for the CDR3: TGTGCCAGCAGCCAAATAGGAGGCAGCGAAGTTTCCTACAATGAGCAGTTCTTC.

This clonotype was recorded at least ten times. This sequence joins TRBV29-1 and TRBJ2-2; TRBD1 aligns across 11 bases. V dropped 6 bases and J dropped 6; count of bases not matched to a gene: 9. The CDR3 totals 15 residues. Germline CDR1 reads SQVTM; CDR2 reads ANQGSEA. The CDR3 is CSVDEGQGVSGELFF. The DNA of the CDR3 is TGCAGCGTCGACGAGGGACAGGGGGTTTCCGGGGAGCTGTTTTTT.

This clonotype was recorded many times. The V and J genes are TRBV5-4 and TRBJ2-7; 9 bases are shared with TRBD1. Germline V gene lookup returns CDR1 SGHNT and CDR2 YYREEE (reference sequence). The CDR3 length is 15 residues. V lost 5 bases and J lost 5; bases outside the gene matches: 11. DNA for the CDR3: TGTGCCAGCAGAAAACCGGGACAGGGTCTTGACGAGCAGTACTTC. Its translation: CASRKPGQGLDEQYF.

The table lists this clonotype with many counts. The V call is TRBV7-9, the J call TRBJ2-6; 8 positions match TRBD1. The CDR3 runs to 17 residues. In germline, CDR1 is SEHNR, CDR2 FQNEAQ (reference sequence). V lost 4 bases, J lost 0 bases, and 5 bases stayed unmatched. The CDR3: CASSYRQGSSGANVLTF. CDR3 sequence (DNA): TGTGCCAGCAGCTACAGACAGGGGAGCTCTGGGGCCAACGTCCTGACTTTC.

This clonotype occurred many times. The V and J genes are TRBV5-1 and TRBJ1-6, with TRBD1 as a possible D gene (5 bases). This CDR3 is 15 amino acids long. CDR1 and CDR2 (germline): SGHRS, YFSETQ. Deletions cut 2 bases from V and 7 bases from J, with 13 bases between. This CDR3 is CASSLNDQGNSPLHF. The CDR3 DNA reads TGCGCCAGCAGCTTAAACGACCAGGGAAATTCACCCCTCCACTTT.

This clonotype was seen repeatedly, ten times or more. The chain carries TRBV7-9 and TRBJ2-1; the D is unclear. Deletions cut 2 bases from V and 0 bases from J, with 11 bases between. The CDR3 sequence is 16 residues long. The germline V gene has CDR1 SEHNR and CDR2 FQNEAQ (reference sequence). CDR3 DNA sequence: TGTGCCAGCAGCTTAATCCATGAAAGCTCCTACAATGAGCAGTTCTTC. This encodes CASSLIHESSYNEQFF.

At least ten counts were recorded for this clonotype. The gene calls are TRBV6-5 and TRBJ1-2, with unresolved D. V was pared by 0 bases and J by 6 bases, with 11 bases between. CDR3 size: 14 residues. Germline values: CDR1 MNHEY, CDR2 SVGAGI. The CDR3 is CASSYSIPVDGYTF. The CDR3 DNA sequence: TGTGCCAGCAGTTACTCCATCCCCGTGGATGGCTACACCTTC.

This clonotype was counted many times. The CDR3 coding sequence is TGTGCCAGCAGCGCGCGGGGGGGCGGCACAGATACGCAGTATTTT. As protein: CASSARGGGTDTQYF. The chain uses TRBV9 and TRBJ2-3; 9 nucleotides line up with TRBD2. V was clipped by 3 bases and J by 1 base; unmatched bases: 3. There are 15 residues in the CDR3. CDR1 and CDR2 from the germline V gene are SGDLS and YYNGEE.

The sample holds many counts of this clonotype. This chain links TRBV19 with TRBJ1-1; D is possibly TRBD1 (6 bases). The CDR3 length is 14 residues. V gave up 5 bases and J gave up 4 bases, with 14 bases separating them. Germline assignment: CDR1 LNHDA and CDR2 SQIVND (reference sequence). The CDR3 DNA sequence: TGTGCCAGTAGTCAAACAGGGTTCGGCACTGAAGCTTTCTTT. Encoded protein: CASSQTGFGTEAFF.

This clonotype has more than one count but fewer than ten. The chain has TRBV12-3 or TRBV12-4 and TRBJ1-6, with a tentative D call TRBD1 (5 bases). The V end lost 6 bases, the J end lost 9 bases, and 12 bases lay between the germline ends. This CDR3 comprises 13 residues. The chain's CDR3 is CASSPGGGSPLHF. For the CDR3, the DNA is TGTGCCAGCAGCCCGGGGGGGGGTTCACCCCTCCACTTT.

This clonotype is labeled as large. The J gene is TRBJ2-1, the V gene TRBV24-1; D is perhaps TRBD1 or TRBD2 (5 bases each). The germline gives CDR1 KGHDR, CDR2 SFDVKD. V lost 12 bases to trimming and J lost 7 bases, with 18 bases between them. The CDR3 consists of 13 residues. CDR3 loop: CAVSPLGENEQFF. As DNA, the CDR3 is TGTGCCGTCAGTCCCCTGGGGGAAAATGAGCAGTTCTTC.

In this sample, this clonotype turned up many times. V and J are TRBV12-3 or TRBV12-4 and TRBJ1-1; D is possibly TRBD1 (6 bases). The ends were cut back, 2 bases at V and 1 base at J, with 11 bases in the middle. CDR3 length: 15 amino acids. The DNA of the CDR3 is TGTGCCAGCAGTTTAACAGGGCTTCAGAACACTGAAGCTTTCTTT. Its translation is CASSLTGLQNTEAFF.

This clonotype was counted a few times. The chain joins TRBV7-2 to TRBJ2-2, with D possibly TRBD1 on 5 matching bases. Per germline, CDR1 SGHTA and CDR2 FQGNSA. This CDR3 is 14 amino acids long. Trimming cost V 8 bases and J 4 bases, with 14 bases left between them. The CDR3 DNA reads TGTGCCAGCTACACTATGGGGCTCACCGGGGAGCTGTTTTTT. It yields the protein CASYTMGLTGELFF.

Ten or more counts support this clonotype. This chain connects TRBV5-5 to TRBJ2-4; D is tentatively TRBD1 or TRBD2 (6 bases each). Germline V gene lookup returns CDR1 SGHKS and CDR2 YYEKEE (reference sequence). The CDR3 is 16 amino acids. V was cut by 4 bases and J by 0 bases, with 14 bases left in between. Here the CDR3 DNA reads TGTGCCAGCAGCCCGCCGGGGGCCGAAGCCAAAAACATTCAGTACTTC. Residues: CASSPPGAEAKNIQYF.